The text below deals with one T cell receptor beta chain. RNA in amounts of roughly 0.5 to 1 ug was reverse transcribed with random hexamers. A multiplex approach, immunoSEQ multiplex PCR, amplified TCR beta CDR3 across 54 Vbeta and 13 Jbeta. TCRdb itself ran the immunoSEQ multiplex PCR reads through MiXCR, one entry per CDR3 protein. The sample contains about 200,000 distinct CDR3 sequences, just under 95% of which appear only once. This specimen belongs to a study of CD8 T cells in Susac syndrome. FACS enriched CD8+ TEMRA cells, while bulk CD8+ and CD4+ were negatively isolated. The CDR3 consists of 11 residues. Per germline, CDR1 SGHTS and CDR2 YDEGEE. The J segment lost 14 bases and the V segment lost 4 bases, leaving 6 bases of the junction unmatched.

Sequenced material: CD4+ T cells from PBMCs. V and J are TRBV5-8 and TRBJ1-2; 9 positions match TRBD1. This sequence originates from a human donor with multiple sclerosis. This CDR3 is CASSPGQGGTF. CDR3 in DNA: TGTGCCAGCAGCCCGGGACAGGGCGGGACCTTC.